This T cell receptor (beta chain) was retrieved from a study of blood T cell repertoires in COVID-19. The wider study: From the United States, Italy and Spain came samples of acute and convalescent COVID-19. Sources were T cells, B-cell-depleted T cells, or PBMCs; the material itself was cDNA or gDNA.

This CDR3 spans 13 amino acids. V lost 3 bases, J lost 1 base, and 6 bases lay in between. Germline V gene lookup returns CDR1 MNHEY and CDR2 SVGAGI. The Seattle site enrolled patients during active infection and followed them longitudinally. Methods used by the authors: The assay estimated nucleated cells by amplifying reference gene primers. Method: immunoSEQ multiplex PCR; TCRdb's copy keeps in-frame clones and lacks some. V and J calls and clone size are copied from that table; D and trimming were computed from the DNA. The sample includes a few hundred thousand clones, more than 85% of them seen just once.

This clonotype was sampled from a person under 35 with COVID-19, enrolled during active disease. The chain combines TRBV6-5 with TRBJ1-1, with D hard to call. Sequenced material: peripheral blood. The CDR3 sequence: CASSYRRNTEAFF. Written as DNA, the CDR3 is TGTGCCAGCAGTTATAGGAGGAACACTGAAGCTTTCTTT.